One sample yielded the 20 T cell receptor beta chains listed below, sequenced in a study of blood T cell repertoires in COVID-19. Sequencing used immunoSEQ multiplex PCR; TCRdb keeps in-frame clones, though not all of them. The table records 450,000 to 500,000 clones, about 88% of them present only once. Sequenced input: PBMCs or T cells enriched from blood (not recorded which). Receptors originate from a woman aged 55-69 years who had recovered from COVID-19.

The CDR3 reads CASSPQGATYNSPLHF. The DNA for the CDR3 is TGTGCCAGCTCACCTCAGGGGGCAACCTATAATTCACCCCTCCACTTT. The gene calls are TRBV18 and TRBJ1-6; 8 nucleotides match TRBD1. The V gene's germline CDR1 is KGHSH and CDR2 LQKENI. V shed 3 bases, J shed 2 bases, and the junction held 3 bases outside the gene matches. CDR3 size: 16 residues. The full variable domain, rest sourced from reference TRBV18 and TRBJ1-6, is NAGVMQNPRHLVRRRGQEARLRCSPMKGHSHVYWYRQLPEEGLKFMVYLQKENIIDESGMPKERFSAEFPKEGPSILRIQQVVRGDSAAYFCASSPQGATYNSPLHFGNGTRLTVT.

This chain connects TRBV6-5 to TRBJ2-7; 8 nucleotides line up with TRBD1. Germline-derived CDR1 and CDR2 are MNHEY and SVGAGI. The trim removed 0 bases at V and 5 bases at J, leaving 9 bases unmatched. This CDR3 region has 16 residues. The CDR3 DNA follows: TGTGCCAGCAGTTACTCGATGCCAGGGGGCTGGAACGAGCAGTACTTC. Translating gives CASSYSMPGGWNEQYF.

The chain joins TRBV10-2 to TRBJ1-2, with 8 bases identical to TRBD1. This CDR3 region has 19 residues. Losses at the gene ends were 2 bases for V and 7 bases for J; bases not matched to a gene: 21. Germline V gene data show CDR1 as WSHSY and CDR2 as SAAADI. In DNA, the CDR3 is TGCGCCAGCAGTGAGGAGGGCTGGACAGGGTCCGGGACGGGTGGTGGCTACACCTTC. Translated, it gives CASSEEGWTGSGTGGGYTF.

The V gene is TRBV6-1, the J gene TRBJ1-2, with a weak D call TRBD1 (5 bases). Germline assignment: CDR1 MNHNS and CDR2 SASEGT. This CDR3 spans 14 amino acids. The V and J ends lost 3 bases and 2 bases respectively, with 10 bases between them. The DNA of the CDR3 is TGTGCCAGCAGTGACCCTCCAGGGAACTATGGCTACACCTTC. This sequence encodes CASSDPPGNYGYTF.

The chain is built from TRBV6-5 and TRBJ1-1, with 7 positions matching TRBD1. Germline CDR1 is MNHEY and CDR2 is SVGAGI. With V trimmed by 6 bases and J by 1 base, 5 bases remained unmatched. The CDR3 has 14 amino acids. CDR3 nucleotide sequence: TGTGCCAGCAGAAGGGGGACAGAGAACACTGAAGCTTTCTTT. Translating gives CASRRGTENTEAFF.

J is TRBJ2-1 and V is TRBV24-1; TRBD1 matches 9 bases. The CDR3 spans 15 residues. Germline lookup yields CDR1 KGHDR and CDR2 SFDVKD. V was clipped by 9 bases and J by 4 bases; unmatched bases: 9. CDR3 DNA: TGTGCCACCGGATCAGGACAGGGGACGTACAATGAGCAGTTCTTC. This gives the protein CATGSGQGTYNEQFF.

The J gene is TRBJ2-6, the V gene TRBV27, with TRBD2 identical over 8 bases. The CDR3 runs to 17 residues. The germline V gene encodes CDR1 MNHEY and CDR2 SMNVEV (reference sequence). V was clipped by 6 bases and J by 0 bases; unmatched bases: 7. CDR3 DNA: TGTGCCAGCAGGATAAGCGGGGGTAGCTCTGGGGCCAACGTCCTGACTTTC. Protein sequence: CASRISGGSSGANVLTF.

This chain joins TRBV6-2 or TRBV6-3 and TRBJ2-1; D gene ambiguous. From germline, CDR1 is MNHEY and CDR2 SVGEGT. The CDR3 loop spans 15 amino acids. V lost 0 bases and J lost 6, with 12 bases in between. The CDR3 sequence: CASSYSRPVVNEQFF. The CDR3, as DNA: TGTGCCAGCAGTTACTCGAGGCCAGTTGTCAATGAGCAGTTCTTC.

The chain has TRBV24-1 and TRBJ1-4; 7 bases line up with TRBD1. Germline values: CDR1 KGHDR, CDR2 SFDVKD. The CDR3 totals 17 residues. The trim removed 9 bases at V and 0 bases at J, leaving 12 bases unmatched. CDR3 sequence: CATVSRGQAATNEKLFF. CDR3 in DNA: TGTGCCACCGTTTCTCGAGGACAGGCGGCAACTAATGAAAAACTGTTTTTT.

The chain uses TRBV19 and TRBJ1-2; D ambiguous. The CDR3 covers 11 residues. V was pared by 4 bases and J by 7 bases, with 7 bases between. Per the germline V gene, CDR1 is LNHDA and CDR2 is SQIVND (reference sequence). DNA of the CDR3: TGTGCCAGTAGTACCCCGGGTGGCTACACCTTC. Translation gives CASSTPGGYTF.

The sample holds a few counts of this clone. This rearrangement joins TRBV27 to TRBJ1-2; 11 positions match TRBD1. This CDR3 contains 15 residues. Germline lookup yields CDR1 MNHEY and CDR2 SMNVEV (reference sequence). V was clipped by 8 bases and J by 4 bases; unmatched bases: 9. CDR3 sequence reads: CASSPRTGGSYGYTF. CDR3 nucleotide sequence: TGTGCCAGCTCTCCCCGGACAGGGGGCTCCTATGGCTACACCTTC.

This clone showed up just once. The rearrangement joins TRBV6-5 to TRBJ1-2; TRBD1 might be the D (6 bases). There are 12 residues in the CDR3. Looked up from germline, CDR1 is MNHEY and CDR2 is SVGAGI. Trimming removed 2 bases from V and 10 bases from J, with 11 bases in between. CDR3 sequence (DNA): TGTGCCAGCAGTTACGGAACAGGGACCTACACCTTC. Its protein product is CASSYGTGTYTF.

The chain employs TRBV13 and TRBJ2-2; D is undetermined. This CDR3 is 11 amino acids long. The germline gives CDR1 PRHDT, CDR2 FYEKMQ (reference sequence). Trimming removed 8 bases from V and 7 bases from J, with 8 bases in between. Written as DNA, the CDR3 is TGTGCCAGCGTTCGCGGCGGGGAGCTGTTTTTT. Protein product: CASVRGGELFF.

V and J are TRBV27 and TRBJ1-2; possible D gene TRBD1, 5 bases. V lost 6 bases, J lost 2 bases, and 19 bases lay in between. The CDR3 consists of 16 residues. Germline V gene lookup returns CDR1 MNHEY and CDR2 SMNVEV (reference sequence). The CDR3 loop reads CASSRAQTGHNYGYTF. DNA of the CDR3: TGTGCCAGCAGCCGAGCTCAAACAGGACACAACTATGGCTACACCTTC.

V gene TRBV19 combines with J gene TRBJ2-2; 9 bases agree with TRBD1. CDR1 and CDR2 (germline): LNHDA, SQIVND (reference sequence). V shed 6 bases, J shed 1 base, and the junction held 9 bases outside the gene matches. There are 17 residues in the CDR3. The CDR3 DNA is TGTGCCAGTAGGGGGAGGCGACAGGGGGTGAACACCGGGGAGCTGTTTTTT. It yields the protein CASRGRRQGVNTGELFF.

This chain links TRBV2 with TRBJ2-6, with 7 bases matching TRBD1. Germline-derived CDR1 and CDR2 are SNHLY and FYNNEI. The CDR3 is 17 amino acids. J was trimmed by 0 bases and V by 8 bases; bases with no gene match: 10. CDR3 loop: CASCRDRSPSGANVLTF. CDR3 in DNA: TGTGCCAGCTGCCGGGACAGATCTCCCTCTGGGGCCAACGTCCTGACTTTC.

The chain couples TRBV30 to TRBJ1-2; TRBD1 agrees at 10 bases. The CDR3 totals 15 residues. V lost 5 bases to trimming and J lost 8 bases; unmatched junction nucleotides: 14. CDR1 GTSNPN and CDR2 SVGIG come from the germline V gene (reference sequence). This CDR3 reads CAWLPRTGGTWGYTF. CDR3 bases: TGTGCCTGGCTTCCACGGACAGGGGGGACGTGGGGCTACACCTTC.

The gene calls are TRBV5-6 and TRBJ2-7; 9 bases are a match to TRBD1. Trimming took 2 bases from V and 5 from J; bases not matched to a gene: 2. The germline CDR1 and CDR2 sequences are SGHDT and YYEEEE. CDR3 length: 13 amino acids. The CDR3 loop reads CASSFGTGNEQYF. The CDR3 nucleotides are TGTGCCAGCAGCTTCGGGACAGGGAACGAGCAGTACTTC.

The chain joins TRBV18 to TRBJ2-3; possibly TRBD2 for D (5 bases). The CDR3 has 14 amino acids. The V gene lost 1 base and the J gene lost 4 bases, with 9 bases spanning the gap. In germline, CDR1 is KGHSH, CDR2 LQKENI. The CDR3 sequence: CASSPLHGADTQYF. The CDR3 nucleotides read TGTGCCAGCTCACCACTGCACGGGGCAGATACGCAGTATTTT.

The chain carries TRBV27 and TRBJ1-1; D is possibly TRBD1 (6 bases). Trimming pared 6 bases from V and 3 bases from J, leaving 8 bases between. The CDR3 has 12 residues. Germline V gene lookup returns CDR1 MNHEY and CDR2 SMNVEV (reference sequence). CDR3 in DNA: TGTGCCAGCAGACAGGGCCACACTGAAGCTTTCTTT. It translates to CASRQGHTEAFF.